The present entry profiles one T cell receptor beta chain with its context. Its recognized antigen is unknown. No quality values exist for individual bases; no much larger clone is one base distant. TCR cDNA was made using 5'RACE template switching, a step that added a universal primer site and unique molecular identifiers. cDNA synthesis was primed from both the TCR alpha and TCR beta constant segments. Library amplification involved two PCR steps, and the second step added sample barcodes and sequencing adapters. Sequencing of libraries was done on Illumina HiSeq 2500 (2x100 bp) or NovaSeq (2x150 bp). Processing in the source paper ran as follows. MIGEC was used to demultiplex reads and collapse the reads into UMI consensus sequences, and MiXCR was used for V(D)J alignment. Clonotypes responding to the vaccine were identified with edgeR on replicate PBMC samples, with the criteria of FDR below 0.01 and a log2 fold change above 5 up to day 15. CD4 or CD8 identity was assigned to each bulk clonotype according to whether the clonotype was present at higher abundance in the sequenced CD4 repertoire or the sequenced CD8 repertoire. In-frame beta chains were kept once TCRdb had trimmed the public reads at Q25 with fastp and called clones with MiXCR. Identical CDR3 proteins give one entry, which carries the most common genes and DNA. The V and J calls here are based on TCRdb, not the publication. The sample records some 350,000 distinct CDR3 sequences, around 10% of which are singletons. 18% of the sample belongs to the ten largest clones.

The record originates from a study of T cells after yellow fever vaccination (dated by TCRdb to between 2018 and 2021). About the full investigation: The SMART-Seq v4 Ultra Low Input RNA kit was used to prepare libraries from fractions with low cell numbers. Two healthy male donors, one aged 18 to 30 and one aged 30 to 40 years, made up the cohort. Blood samples were taken at several timepoints before and after primary and secondary immunization, and bulk PBMC replicates and cell subsets were isolated. To follow T-cell clones before and after primary and booster YFV17D yellow fever vaccination, bulk TCR alpha and beta repertoires were sequenced over time. Overall results and qualifications from the work: Compared with the primary T-cell response, the secondary T-cell response was weaker but faster, peaking on day 5 rather than day 15. Because the study included only a couple of donors, the extent to which the findings can be generalized is limited. A small fraction of clonotypes appeared in both the CD4 and CD8 compartments, likely as a result of convergent recombination. Computational filtering was required because FACS-sorted repertoires could contain abundant contaminating clonotypes from the bulk population. Most clones expanded after primary vaccination (approximately 95% of CD4 and roughly 90% of CD8) were re-detected after the booster, suggesting that broad memory maintenance occurred.

The treatment or condition label corresponds to: live attenuated yellow fever vaccine strain. Two biological replicates of bulk PBMCs were collected at each blood-draw timepoint. A standard Ficoll-Paque protocol was used to isolate PBMCs from peripheral blood. RNA was extracted with TriZol from bulk PBMCs, CD4 and CD8 fractions, and dextramer-positive and dextramer-negative fractions. From a lookup of the germline V gene, CDR1 and CDR2 are SGHTA and FQGNSA. V gives up 1 base and J gives up 7 bases, and the segment between their germline ends measures 14 bases. The CDR3, from cysteine to phenylalanine, totals 16 residues. The entry retains the CDR3 DNA only, 48 bases that are in frame from base 1.

The sequence is built from TRBV7-2 and TRBJ1-6; D gene: possibly TRBD1, on 6 matching bases. The sequenced sample was PBMCs, obtained on the day of the first yellow fever vaccination. The sequence was obtained from a man between 18 and 29 years old who received the YFV17D yellow fever vaccine. The base sequence is TGTGCCAGCAGCTTAGACATTGGACAGCCAAATTCACCCCTCCACTTT. Translated, this is CASSLDIGQPNSPLHF.